The T cell receptor beta chain under discussion was sequenced for a study of blood T cell repertoires in COVID-19. This CDR3 is 14 amino acids long. Germline V CDR1 and CDR2: MDHEN, SYDVKM. Trimming took 8 bases from V and 0 from J, leaving 14 bases between them. Cohorts were based on clinical histories the participants reported. As originally analysed: Reference gene primers were amplified, and this amplification served to estimate nucleated cell counts. Sequencing was performed with immunoSEQ multiplex PCR; in TCRdb, only in-frame clones are kept and a portion is missing. The DNA gave D and trimming, while V, J and clone size come from that table. This sample has over 110,000 clones, with approximately 84% found just once. This clone was observed many times.

What was sequenced was PBMCs or T cells enriched from blood (not recorded which). The chain uses TRBV28 and TRBJ2-7; unclear D gene. This sequence was found in a man aged 40-55 years with acute COVID-19. The CDR3 region is CASGRHDLSYEQYF. In DNA form, the CDR3 reads TGTGCCAGCGGTCGACACGATCTCTCCTACGAGCAGTACTTC.